This entry lists 19 T cell receptor beta chains sequenced from one sample in a study of cytomegalovirus exposure and HLA in healthy donors. PCR primers comprised 60 Vbeta and 13 Jbeta primers. Data came from immunoSEQ multiplex PCR; TCRdb stores just in-frame clones and leaves some out. The table shows hundreds of thousands of clones, with 60% to 85% occurring only once. Sequencing used PBMCs. These receptors were taken from a man in his forties or fifties in good health and CMV-seronegative.

The rearrangement joins TRBV7-2 to TRBJ2-7; 8 bases are shared with TRBD2. Per germline, CDR1 SGHTA and CDR2 FQGNSA. This CDR3 has 15 amino acids. V lost 3 bases to trimming and J lost 1 base; unmatched junction nucleotides: 5. The CDR3 protein is CASSLTGLASYEQYF. The CDR3 region has the DNA TGTGCCAGCAGCTTGACCGGACTAGCATCCTACGAGCAGTACTTC.

This chain uses TRBV19 with TRBJ2-1, with 12 bases that match TRBD1. Germline V CDR1 and CDR2: LNHDA, SQIVND (reference sequence). The CDR3 is made up of 14 amino acids. V trimming: 3 bases; J trimming: 10 bases; junction bases outside the gene matches: 4. CDR3 sequence (DNA): TGTGCCAGTAGTATGGGGACAGGGGGCAACGAGCAGTTCTTC. It specifies CASSMGTGGNEQFF.

The CDR3 is CASSLARDRPYNEQFF. The CDR3 region has the DNA TGCGCCAGCAGCTTGGCCCGGGACAGGCCCTACAATGAGCAGTTCTTC. This sequence joins TRBV5-1 and TRBJ2-1; 8 bases map to TRBD1. Trimming took 0 bases from V and 2 from J; bases not matched to a gene: 4. The CDR3 runs 16 residues. Looked up from germline, CDR1 is SGHRS and CDR2 is YFSETQ.

This rearrangement joins TRBV7-2 to TRBJ1-5; D unresolved. Per germline, CDR1 SGHTA and CDR2 FQGNSA. This CDR3 contains 14 residues. Deletions cut 8 bases from V and 4 bases from J, with 15 bases between. The CDR3 spells CASPPLGANQPQHF. CDR3 bases: TGTGCCAGCCCCCCACTCGGTGCAAATCAGCCCCAGCATTTT. The complete variable domain, with remaining parts taken from reference TRBV7-2 and TRBJ1-5, reads GAGVSQSPSNKVTEKGKDVELRCDPISGHTALYWYRQSLGQGLEFLIYFQGNSAPDKSGLPSDRFSAERTGGSVSTLTIQRTQQEDSAVYLCASPPLGANQPQHFGDGTRLSIL.

The chain joins TRBV7-9 to TRBJ2-7; a weak D match, TRBD2 (6 bases). Germline V CDR1 and CDR2: SEHNR, FQNEAQ (reference sequence). V was cut by 1 base and J by 2 bases, with 15 bases left in between. This CDR3 is built from 16 residues. CDR3 region: CASSLDMGLGAYEQYF. The CDR3, as DNA: TGTGCCAGCAGCTTAGATATGGGACTGGGGGCCTACGAGCAGTACTTC. Using reference TRBV7-9 and TRBJ2-7 for the parts outside the CDR3, the full variable domain is DTGVSQNPRHKITKRGQNVTFRCDPISEHNRLYWYRQTLGQGPEFLTYFQNEAQLEKSRLLSDRFSAERPKGSFSTLEIQRTEQGDSAMYLCASSLDMGLGAYEQYFGPGTRLTVT.

The chain carries TRBV19 and TRBJ1-1; 9 bases map to TRBD1. This CDR3 region has 13 residues. Germline CDR1 and CDR2: LNHDA and SQIVND (reference sequence). V shed 5 bases, J shed 11 bases, and the junction held 9 bases outside the gene matches. Here the CDR3 DNA reads TGTGCCAGTAGTTGGGGACAGGGCTCCGCCGCTTTCTTT. This encodes CASSWGQGSAAFF.

This sequence joins TRBV7-9 and TRBJ2-1; weak D call: TRBD2 (5 bases). In germline, CDR1 is SEHNR, CDR2 FQNEAQ (reference sequence). The CDR3 has 14 amino acids. Trimming left V 2 bases short and J 5 bases short, with 10 bases between. The CDR3 here is CASSLFPGDNEQFF. DNA for the CDR3: TGTGCCAGCAGCTTATTCCCCGGGGACAATGAGCAGTTCTTC.

This sequence joins TRBV6-5 and TRBJ2-4; a possible D gene is TRBD1 (5 bases). CDR3 length: 14 residues. CDR1 MNHEY and CDR2 SVGAGI come from the germline V gene. V lost 2 bases to trimming and J lost 2 bases, with 7 bases between them. The DNA of the CDR3 is TGTGCCAGCAGTTACAAGGGGCCCAAAAACATTCAGTACTTC. Protein: CASSYKGPKNIQYF.

This clone was seen a single time. This chain links TRBV28 with TRBJ2-1; TRBD1 agrees at 9 bases. Trimming removed 8 bases from V and 5 bases from J; junction bases left unmatched: 7. The CDR3 has 14 residues. Germline V gene data show CDR1 as MDHEN and CDR2 as SYDVKM. The CDR3 loop reads CASGTGGPHNEQFF. DNA for the CDR3: TGTGCCAGCGGTACAGGGGGCCCTCACAATGAGCAGTTCTTC.

The chain recombines TRBV7-9 with TRBJ2-2; D ambiguous. With 1 base removed from V and 6 bases from J, the gap between germline ends came to 6 bases. The V gene's germline CDR1 is SEHNR and CDR2 FQNEAQ (reference sequence). CDR3 length: 13 amino acids. The DNA for the CDR3 is TGTGCCAGCAGCTTAGTACCGGCCGGGGAGCTGTTTTTT. Amino acids: CASSLVPAGELFF.

The chain recombines TRBV7-3 with TRBJ1-3, with D maybe TRBD1 (6 bases). The CDR3 is 17 residues long. Germline lookup yields CDR1 SGHTA and CDR2 FQGTGA. V was shortened by 1 base and J by 2 bases, with 15 bases between the two germline ends. This chain's CDR3 is CASSLNFRGSAGNTIYF. The CDR3 nucleotides are TGTGCCAGCAGCTTAAACTTTAGGGGGAGCGCTGGAAACACCATATATTTT.

The chain combines TRBV23-1 with TRBJ1-1, with D hard to call. TRBV23-1 qualifies as an ORF whose function is uncertain. CDR3 length: 13 amino acids. Trimming stripped 8 bases from V and 5 bases from J, with 15 bases between. CDR3 sequence: CASHRGVLTEAFF. CDR3 bases: TGCGCCAGCCACCGGGGAGTGTTAACTGAAGCTTTCTTT.

V is TRBV27 and J is TRBJ1-2, with 7 bases aligning to TRBD1. Germline CDR1 is MNHEY and CDR2 is SMNVEV (reference sequence). The CDR3 is 17 residues long. The V and J ends lost 5 bases and 2 bases, in that order; junction bases with no gene match: 14. CDR3 sequence (DNA): TGTGCCAGCAGTCTACGGGACAGCAGAACCGACAACTATGGCTACACCTTC. Amino acid sequence: CASSLRDSRTDNYGYTF.

This chain joins TRBV6-5 and TRBJ1-1, with D maybe TRBD1 (5 bases). The length of the CDR3 is 14 residues. From germline, CDR1 is MNHEY and CDR2 SVGAGI. Trimming took off 4 bases at V and 6 bases at J, with 15 bases between the two ends. The CDR3 sequence is CASSWQGLRPEAFF. The DNA for the CDR3 is TGTGCCAGCAGTTGGCAGGGACTTAGGCCTGAAGCTTTCTTT.

The CDR3 here is CATSRLQGATGELFF. The CDR3 bases are TGTGCCACCAGCAGATTACAGGGGGCCACCGGGGAGCTGTTTTTT. V gene TRBV15 combines with J gene TRBJ2-2, with 9 nucleotides matching TRBD1. V was pared by 2 bases and J by 4 bases, with 2 bases of the junction left unmatched. Per the germline V gene, CDR1 is LNHNV and CDR2 is YYDKDF (reference sequence). The CDR3 length is 15 residues.

The chain couples TRBV2 to TRBJ2-7; TRBD1 matches 9 bases. Trimming cost V 6 bases and J 5 bases; bases outside gene matches: 8. This CDR3 contains 14 residues. The germline V gene encodes CDR1 SNHLY and CDR2 FYNNEI. The CDR3 region is CASRPGQGPNEQYF. CDR3 bases: TGTGCCAGCAGGCCGGGACAGGGCCCTAACGAGCAGTACTTC.

J is TRBJ2-1 and V is TRBV28; no clear D gene. The CDR3 is 12 amino acids. The V gene's germline CDR1 is MDHEN and CDR2 SYDVKM. V was clipped by 4 bases and J by 9 bases, with 10 bases between them. CDR3 nucleotide sequence: TGTGCCAGCAGTTCGACAACCAGTGAGCAGTTCTTC. It translates to CASSSTTSEQFF.

The chain has TRBV6-5 and TRBJ1-1; weak D call: TRBD1 (5 bases). CDR1 and CDR2 (germline): MNHEY, SVGAGI. Trimming pared 6 bases from V and 1 base from J, leaving 12 bases between. This CDR3 spans 14 amino acids. Here the CDR3 DNA reads TGTGCCAGCAGGACCGGGGGAAAGAACACTGAAGCTTTCTTT. Protein sequence: CASRTGGKNTEAFF.

This clone was detected a few times. This chain joins TRBV5-1 and TRBJ2-7, with 8 bases lining up with TRBD1. Germline V gene sequence: CDR1 SGHRS, CDR2 YFSETQ. V was clipped by 3 bases and J by 3 bases; unmatched bases: 2. The CDR3 runs to 13 residues. The CDR3 region has the DNA TGCGCCAGCAGCTACGGACAGGGCTACGAGCAGTACTTC. Its translation is CASSYGQGYEQYF.